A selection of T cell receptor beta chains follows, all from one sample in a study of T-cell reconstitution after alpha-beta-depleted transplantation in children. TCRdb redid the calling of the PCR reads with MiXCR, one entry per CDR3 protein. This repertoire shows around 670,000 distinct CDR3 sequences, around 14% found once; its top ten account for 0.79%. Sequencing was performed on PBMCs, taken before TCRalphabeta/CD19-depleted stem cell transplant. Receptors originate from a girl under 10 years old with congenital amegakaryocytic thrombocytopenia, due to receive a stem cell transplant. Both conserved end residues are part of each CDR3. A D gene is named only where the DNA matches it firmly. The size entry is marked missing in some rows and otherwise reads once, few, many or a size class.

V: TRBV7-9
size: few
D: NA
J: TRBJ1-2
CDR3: CASTNLGQEIIF
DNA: TGTGCCAGCACCAACCTGGGCCAGGAGATCATTTTC

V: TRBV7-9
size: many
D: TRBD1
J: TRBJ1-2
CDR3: CASSLLSTGGHDF
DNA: TGTGCCAGCAGCTTGCTTTCGACAGGGGGGCACGACTTC

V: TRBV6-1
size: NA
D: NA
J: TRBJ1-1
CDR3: CADPGGGGTEAFF
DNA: TGTGCCGACCCGGGGGGAGGCGGCACTGAAGCTTTCTTT

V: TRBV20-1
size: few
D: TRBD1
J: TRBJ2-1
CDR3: CSASEDRGQVEQFF
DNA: TGCAGTGCTAGTGAGGACAGGGGGCAGGTTGAGCAGTTCTTC

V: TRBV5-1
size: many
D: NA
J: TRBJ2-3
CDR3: CASSPGQPSTDTQYF
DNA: TGCGCCAGCAGCCCAGGACAACCTAGCACAGATACGCAGTATTTT

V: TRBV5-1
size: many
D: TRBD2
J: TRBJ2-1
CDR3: CASSLWGFLAGGNEQFF
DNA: TGCGCCAGCAGCTTGTGGGGTTTCCTAGCGGGAGGAAATGAGCAGTTCTTC

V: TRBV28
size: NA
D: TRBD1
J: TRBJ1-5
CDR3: CASTRKTGGYQPQHF
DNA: TGTGCCAGCACCCGAAAGACAGGGGGCTATCAGCCCCAGCATTTT

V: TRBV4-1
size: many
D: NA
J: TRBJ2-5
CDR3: CASSQDHLRDTQETQYF
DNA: TGCGCCAGCAGCCAAGATCATTTGCGGGATACCCAAGAGACCCAGTACTTC

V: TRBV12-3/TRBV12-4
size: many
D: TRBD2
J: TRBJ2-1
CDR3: CASSLDAGVPGEQFF
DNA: TGTGCCAGCAGTTTAGACGCGGGAGTCCCAGGTGAGCAGTTCTTC

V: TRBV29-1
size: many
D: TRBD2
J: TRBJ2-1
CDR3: CSVQGLAGSNEQFF
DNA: TGCAGCGTACAAGGACTAGCGGGATCCAATGAGCAGTTCTTC

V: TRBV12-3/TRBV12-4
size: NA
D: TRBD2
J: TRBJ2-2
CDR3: CASLDGRGPGELFF
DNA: TGTGCCAGCCTTGACGGGAGGGGACCCGGGGAGCTGTTTTTT

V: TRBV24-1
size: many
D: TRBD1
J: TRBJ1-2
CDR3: CATSDFATGVHGYTF
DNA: TGTGCCACCAGTGATTTTGCCACAGGGGTCCATGGCTACACCTTC

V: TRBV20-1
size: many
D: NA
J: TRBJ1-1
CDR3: CSATGDRDTEAFF
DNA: TGCAGTGCTACAGGGGATCGGGACACTGAAGCTTTCTTT

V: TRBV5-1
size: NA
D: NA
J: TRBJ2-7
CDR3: CASSLETDTLEQYF
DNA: TGCGCCAGCAGCTTAGAAACGGACACCTTGGAGCAGTACTTC

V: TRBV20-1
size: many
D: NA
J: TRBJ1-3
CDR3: CSARLGTLSGNTIYF
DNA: TGCAGTGCTCGCCTCGGGACCCTCTCTGGAAACACCATATATTTT

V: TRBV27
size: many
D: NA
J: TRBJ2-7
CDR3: CASSLIGNYEQYF
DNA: TGTGCCAGCAGTTTAATTGGGAACTACGAGCAGTACTTC

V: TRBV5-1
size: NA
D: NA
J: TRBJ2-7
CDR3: CASRLSKSYEQYF
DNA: TGCGCCAGCAGGCTGAGTAAGTCCTACGAGCAGTACTTC

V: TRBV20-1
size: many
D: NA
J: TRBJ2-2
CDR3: CSAGRGPNTGELFF
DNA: TGCAGTGCCGGGAGGGGGCCAAACACCGGGGAGCTGTTTTTT

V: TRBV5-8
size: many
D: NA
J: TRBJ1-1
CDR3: CASSLYRGPTNTEAFF
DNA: TGTGCCAGCAGCTTGTACCGGGGCCCAACGAACACTGAAGCTTTCTTT

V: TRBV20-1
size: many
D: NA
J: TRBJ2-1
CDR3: CSALLDVEQFF
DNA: TGCAGTGCTTTACTAGACGTGGAGCAGTTCTTC

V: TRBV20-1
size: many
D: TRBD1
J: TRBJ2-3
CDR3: CSPDGQASATQYF
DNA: TGCAGTCCCGACGGACAGGCCTCGGCTACGCAGTATTTT

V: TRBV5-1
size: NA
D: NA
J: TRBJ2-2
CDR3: CASSLAGVTNTGELFF
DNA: TGCGCCAGCAGCTTGGCCGGCGTAACGAACACCGGGGAGCTGTTTTTT

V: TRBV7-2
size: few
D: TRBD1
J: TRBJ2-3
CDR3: CARGDRHTDTQYF
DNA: TGTGCCAGGGGGGACAGGCACACAGATACGCAGTATTTT

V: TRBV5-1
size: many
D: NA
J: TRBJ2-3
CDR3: CASSLRQSSTDTQYF
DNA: TGCGCCAGCAGCTTGAGACAGAGTAGCACAGATACGCAGTATTTT

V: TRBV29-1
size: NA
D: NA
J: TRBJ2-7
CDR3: CSVGGLLNYEQYF
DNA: TGCAGCGTTGGAGGACTACTAAACTACGAGCAGTACTTC

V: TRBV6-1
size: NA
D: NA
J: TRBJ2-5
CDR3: CASRPTGMETQYF
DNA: TGTGCCAGCAGACCTACAGGGATGGAGACCCAGTACTTC

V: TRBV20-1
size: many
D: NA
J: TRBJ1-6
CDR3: CSARYGDYNSPLHF
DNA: TGCAGTGCTAGATACGGAGATTATAATTCACCCCTCCACTTT

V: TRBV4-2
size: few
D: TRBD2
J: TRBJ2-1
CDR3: CASSQALAEYNEQFF
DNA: TGTGCCAGCAGCCAAGCCCTAGCGGAGTACAATGAGCAGTTCTTC

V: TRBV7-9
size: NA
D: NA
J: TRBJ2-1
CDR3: CASSRLGALEQFF
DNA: TGTGCCAGCAGCCGATTGGGAGCCCTCGAGCAGTTCTTC

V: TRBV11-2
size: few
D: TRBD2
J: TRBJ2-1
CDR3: CASSSATSGIFQFF
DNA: TGTGCCAGCAGCTCAGCAACTAGCGGGATTTTCCAGTTCTTC

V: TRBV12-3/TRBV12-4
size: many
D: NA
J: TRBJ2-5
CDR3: CASSGGATQYF
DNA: TGTGCCAGCAGTGGGGGTGCGACCCAGTACTTC

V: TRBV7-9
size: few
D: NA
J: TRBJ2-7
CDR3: CASSPRRIPYEQYF
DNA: TGTGCCAGCAGCCCACGGCGGATACCTTACGAGCAGTACTTC

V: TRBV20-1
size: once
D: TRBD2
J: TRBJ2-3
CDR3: CSAIPGTNTDTQYF
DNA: TGCAGTGCTATCCCAGGGACTAACACAGATACGCAGTATTTT

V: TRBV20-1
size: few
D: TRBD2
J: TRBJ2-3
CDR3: CSARDPSGTTDTQYF
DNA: TGCAGTGCTAGAGACCCTAGCGGAACCACAGATACGCAGTATTTT

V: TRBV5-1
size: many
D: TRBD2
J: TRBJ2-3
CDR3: CASREGTSVTDTQYF
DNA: TGCGCCAGCAGGGAGGGGACTAGCGTCACAGATACGCAGTATTTT

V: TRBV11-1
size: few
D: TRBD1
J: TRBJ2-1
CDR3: CASSLALPGTARSNEQFF
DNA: TGTGCCAGCAGCTTAGCGCTTCCGGGGACAGCCCGATCAAATGAGCAGTTCTTC

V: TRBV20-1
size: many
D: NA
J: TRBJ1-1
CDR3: CSASGFTEAFF
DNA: TGCAGTGCTAGCGGTTTTACTGAAGCTTTCTTT

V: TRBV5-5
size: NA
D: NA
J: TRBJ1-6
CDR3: CASSLSFSRATEGSPLHF
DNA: TGTGCCAGCAGCTTGTCGTTTTCTCGGGCGACAGAGGGTTCACCCCTCCACTTT

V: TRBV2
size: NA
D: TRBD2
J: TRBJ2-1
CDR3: CASSQGTSGRAGGEQFF
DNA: TGTGCCAGCAGTCAAGGGACTAGCGGGAGGGCCGGAGGTGAGCAGTTCTTC

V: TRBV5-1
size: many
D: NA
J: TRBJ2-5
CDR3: CASSLLGAGYGETQYF
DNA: TGCGCCAGCAGCTTGTTAGGGGCAGGATACGGAGAGACCCAGTACTTC

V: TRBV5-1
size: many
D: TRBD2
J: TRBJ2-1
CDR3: CASSRDRRTSFVNEQFF
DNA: TGCGCCAGCAGCAGGGATCGGAGGACTAGCTTCGTCAATGAGCAGTTCTTC

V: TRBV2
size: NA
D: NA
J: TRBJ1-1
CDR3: CASSEIGTEAFF
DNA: TGTGCCAGCAGTGAAATTGGCACTGAAGCTTTCTTT

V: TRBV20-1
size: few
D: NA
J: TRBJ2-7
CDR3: CSTTPGHGYEQYF
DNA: TGCAGTACCACACCGGGACACGGCTACGAGCAGTACTTC

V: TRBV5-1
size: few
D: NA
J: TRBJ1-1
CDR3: CASSLLPSGQNTEAFF
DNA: TGCGCCAGCAGCTTGTTACCCTCGGGACAGAACACTGAAGCTTTCTTT

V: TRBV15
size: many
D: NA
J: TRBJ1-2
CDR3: CATSRANQGWHYGYTF
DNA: TGTGCCACCAGCCGAGCTAATCAGGGTTGGCACTATGGCTACACCTTC

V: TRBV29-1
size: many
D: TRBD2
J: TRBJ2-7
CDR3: CSVGTSGSVFEQYF
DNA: TGCAGCGTAGGGACTAGCGGGAGTGTCTTCGAGCAGTACTTC

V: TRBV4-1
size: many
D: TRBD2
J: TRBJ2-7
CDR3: CASSQDPSGSRYEQYF
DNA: TGCGCCAGCAGCCAAGATCCTAGCGGGAGTAGGTACGAGCAGTACTTC

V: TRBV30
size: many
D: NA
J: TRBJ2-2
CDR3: CAWSWVSGTGELFF
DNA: TGTGCCTGGAGTTGGGTATCGGGCACCGGGGAGCTGTTTTTT

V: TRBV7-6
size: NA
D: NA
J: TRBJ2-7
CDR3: CASSGSGPTPVYEQYF
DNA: TGTGCCAGCAGCGGGTCCGGGCCGACCCCAGTCTACGAGCAGTACTTC

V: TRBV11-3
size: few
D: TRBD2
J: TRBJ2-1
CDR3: CASSFWTSGNNEQFF
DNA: TGTGCCAGCAGCTTTTGGACTAGCGGGAACAATGAGCAGTTCTTC

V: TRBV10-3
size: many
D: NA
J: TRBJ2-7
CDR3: CAISESGPVEQYF
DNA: TGTGCCATCAGTGAGTCCGGACCAGTTGAGCAGTACTTC

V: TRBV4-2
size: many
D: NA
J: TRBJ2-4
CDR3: CASSQEKGSPKNIQYF
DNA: TGTGCCAGCAGCCAAGAGAAGGGCTCGCCCAAAAACATTCAGTACTTC

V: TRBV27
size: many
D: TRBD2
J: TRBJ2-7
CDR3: CASSLGTRPYEQYF
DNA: TGTGCCAGCAGTTTAGGGACTAGACCATACGAGCAGTACTTC

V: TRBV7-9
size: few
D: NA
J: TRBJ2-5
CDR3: CASSLVEESQYF
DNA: TGTGCCAGCAGCTTAGTGGAGGAGAGCCAGTACTTC

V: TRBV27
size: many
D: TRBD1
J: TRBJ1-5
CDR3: CASTPLGQSNQPQHF
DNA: TGTGCCAGCACTCCCCTGGGACAGAGCAATCAGCCCCAGCATTTT